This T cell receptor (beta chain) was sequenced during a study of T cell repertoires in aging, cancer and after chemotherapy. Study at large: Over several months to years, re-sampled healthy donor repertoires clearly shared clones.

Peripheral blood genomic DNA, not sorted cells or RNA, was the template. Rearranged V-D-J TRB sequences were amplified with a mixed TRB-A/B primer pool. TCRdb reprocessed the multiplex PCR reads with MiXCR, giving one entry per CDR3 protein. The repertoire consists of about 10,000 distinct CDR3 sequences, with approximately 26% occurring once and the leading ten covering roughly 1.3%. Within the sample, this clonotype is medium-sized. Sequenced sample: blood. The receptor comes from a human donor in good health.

CDR3 nucleotides: TGTGCCAGCAGCAACACAGACGGGGATAATTCACCCCTCCACTTT. As protein: CASSNTDGDNSPLHF. This sequence joins TRBV6-5 and TRBJ1-6; unclear D gene. Germline V lookup: CDR1 MNHEY, CDR2 SVGAGI. Trimming cost V 6 bases and J 5 bases, with 14 bases left between them. This CDR3 has 15 amino acids.